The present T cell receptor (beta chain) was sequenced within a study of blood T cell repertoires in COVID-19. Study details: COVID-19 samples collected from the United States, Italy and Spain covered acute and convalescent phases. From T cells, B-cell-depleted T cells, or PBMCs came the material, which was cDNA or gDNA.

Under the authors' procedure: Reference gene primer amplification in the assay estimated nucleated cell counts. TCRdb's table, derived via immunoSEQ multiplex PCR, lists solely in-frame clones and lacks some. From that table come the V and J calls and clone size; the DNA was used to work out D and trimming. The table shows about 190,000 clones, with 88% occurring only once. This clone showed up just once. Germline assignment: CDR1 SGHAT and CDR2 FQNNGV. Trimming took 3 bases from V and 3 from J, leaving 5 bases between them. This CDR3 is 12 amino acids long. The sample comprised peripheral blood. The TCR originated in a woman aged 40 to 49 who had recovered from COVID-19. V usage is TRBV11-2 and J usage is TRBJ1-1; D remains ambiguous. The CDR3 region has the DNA TGTGCCAGCAGCTTCAGTTACACTGAAGCTTTCTTT. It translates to CASSFSYTEAFF.